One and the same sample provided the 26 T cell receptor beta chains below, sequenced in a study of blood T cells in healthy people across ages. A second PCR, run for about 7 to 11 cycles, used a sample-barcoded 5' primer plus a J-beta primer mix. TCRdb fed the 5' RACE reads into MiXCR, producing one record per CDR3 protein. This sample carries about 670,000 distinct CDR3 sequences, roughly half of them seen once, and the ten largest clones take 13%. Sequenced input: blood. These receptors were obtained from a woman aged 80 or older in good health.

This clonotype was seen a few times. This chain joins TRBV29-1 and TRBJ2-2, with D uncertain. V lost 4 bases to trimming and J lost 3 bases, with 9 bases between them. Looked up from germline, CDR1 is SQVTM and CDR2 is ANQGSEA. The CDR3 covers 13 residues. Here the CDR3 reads CSVVKLDTGELFF. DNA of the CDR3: TGCAGCGTTGTGAAGCTAGACACCGGGGAGCTGTTTTTT.

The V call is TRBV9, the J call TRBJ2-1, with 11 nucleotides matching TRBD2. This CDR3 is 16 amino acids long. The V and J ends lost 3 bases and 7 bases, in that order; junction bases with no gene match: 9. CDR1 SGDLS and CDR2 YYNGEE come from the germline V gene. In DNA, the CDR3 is TGTGCCAGCAGCGCCCTTAGCGGGGGGGCTTCGAATGAGCAGTTCTTC. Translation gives CASSALSGGASNEQFF.

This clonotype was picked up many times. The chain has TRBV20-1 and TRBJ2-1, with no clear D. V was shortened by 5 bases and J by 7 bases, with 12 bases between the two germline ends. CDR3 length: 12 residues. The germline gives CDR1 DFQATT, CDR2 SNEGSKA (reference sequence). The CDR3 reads CSAYPGANEQFF. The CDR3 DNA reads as TGCAGTGCTTACCCTGGTGCTAATGAGCAGTTCTTC.

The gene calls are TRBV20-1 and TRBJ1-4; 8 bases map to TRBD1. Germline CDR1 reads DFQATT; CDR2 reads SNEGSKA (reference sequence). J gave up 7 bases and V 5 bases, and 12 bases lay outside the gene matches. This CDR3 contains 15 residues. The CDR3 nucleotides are TGCAGTGCTGGACAGGGAGCAGTCGTAGGTGAAAAACTGTTTTTT. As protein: CSAGQGAVVGEKLFF.

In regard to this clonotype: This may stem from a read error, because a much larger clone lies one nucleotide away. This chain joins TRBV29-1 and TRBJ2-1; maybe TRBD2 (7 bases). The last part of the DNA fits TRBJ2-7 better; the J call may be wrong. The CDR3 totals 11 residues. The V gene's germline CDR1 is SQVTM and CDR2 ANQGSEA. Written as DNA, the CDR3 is TGCAGCGTTAGGGGGGGAAATGAGCAGTACTTC. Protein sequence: CSVRGGNEQYF.

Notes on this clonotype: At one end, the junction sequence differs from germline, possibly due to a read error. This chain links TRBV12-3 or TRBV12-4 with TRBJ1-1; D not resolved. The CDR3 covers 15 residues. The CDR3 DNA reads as TGTGCCAGCAGTTCATCCAGGAGGAGGAACACTGGAGCTTTCTTT. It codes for CASSSSRRRNTGAFF.

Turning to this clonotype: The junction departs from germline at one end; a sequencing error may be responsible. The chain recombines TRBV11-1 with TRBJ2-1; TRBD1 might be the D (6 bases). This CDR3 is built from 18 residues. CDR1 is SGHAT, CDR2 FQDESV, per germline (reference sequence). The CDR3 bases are TGTGCCGGCAGCTTTGGACCTCTCGACCGGACAGAAGGGAATGAGCAGTTCTTC. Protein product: CAGSFGPLDRTEGNEQFF.

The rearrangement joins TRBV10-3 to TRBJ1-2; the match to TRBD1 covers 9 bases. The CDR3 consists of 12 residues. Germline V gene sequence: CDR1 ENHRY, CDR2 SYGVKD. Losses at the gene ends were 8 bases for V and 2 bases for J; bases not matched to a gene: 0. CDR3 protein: CAIGTGNYGYTF. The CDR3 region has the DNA TGTGCCATCGGGACAGGGAACTATGGCTACACCTTC.

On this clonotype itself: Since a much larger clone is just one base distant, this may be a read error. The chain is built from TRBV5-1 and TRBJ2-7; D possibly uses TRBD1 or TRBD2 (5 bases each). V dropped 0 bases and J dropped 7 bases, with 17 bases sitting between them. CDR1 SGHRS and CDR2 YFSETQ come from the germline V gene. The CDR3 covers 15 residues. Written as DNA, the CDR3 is TGCGCCAGCAGCTTGGGGACACGAGGGTGGAATGAGCAGTACTTC. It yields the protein CASSLGTRGWNEQYF.

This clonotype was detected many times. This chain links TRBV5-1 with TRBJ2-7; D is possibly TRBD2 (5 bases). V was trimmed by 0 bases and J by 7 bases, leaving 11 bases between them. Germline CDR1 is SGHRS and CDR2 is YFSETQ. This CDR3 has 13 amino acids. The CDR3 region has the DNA TGCGCCAGCAGCTTGGTTTCCCGGGATGAGCAGTACTTC. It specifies CASSLVSRDEQYF.

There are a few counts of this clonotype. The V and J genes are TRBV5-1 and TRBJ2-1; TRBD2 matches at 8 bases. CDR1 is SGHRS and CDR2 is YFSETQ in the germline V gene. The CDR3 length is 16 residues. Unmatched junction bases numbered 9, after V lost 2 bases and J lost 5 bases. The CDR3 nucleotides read TGCGCCAGCAGCTTATCCCGACTAGCGTTGAACAATGAGCAGTTCTTC. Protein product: CASSLSRLALNNEQFF.

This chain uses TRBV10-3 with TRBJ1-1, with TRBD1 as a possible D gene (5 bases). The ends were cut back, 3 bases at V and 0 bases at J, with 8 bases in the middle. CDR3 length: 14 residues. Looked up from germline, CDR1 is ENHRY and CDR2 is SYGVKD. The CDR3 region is CAISDAGMNTEAFF. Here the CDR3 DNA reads TGTGCCATCAGTGATGCAGGGATGAACACTGAAGCTTTCTTT.

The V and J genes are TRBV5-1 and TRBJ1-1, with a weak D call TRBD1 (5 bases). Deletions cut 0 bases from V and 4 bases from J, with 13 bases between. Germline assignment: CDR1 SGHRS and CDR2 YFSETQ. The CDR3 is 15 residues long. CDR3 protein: CASSLAPGRVTEAFF. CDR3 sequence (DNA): TGCGCCAGCAGCTTGGCACCGGGGCGCGTCACTGAAGCTTTCTTT.

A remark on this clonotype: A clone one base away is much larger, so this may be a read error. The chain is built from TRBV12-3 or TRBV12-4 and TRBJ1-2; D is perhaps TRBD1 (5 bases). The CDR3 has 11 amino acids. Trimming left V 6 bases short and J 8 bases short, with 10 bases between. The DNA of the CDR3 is TGTGCCAGCAGGAGACAGAGGGGCTACACCTTC. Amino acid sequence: CASRRQRGYTF.

As DNA, the CDR3 is TGTGCCACCAGCAGAGACAAAGGGACCTTCGTCGGTCTGGAGCAGTACTTC. Residues: CATSRDKGTFVGLEQYF. This chain links TRBV15 with TRBJ2-1, with D perhaps matching TRBD1 or TRBD2 (5 bases each). The J call may be mistaken, given a closer DNA end match to TRBJ2-7. The germline V gene has CDR1 LNHNV and CDR2 YYDKDF (reference sequence). The CDR3 is 17 amino acids.

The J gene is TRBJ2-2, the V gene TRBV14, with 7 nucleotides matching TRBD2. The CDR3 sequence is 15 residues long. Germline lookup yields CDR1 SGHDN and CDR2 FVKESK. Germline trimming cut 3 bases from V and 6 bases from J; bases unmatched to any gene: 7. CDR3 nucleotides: TGTGCCAGCAGCCATACGGGGGGAATGGCCGGGGAGCTGTTTTTT. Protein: CASSHTGGMAGELFF. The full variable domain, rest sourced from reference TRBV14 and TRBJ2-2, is EAGVTQFPSHSVIEKGQTVTLRCDPISGHDNLYWYRRVMGKEIKFLLHFVKESKQDESGMPNNRFLAERTGGTYSTLKVQPAELEDSGVYFCASSHTGGMAGELFFGEGSRLTVL.

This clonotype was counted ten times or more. The CDR3 bases are TGTGCCAGCAGTGAGGGCTCTGGGGCCAACGTCCTGACTTTC. Translation: CASSEGSGANVLTF. The chain uses TRBV25-1 and TRBJ2-6; the D is unclear. Germline CDR1 is MGHDK and CDR2 is SYGVNS. This CDR3 has 14 amino acids. With 3 bases removed from V and 0 bases from J, the gap between germline ends came to 3 bases.

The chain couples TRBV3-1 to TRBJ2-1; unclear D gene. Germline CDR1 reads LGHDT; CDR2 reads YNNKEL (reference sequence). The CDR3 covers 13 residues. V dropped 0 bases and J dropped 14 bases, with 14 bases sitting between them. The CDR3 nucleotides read TGTGCCAGCAGCCAAGACCTGGGGTCAGGAAAGTTCTTC. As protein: CASSQDLGSGKFF.

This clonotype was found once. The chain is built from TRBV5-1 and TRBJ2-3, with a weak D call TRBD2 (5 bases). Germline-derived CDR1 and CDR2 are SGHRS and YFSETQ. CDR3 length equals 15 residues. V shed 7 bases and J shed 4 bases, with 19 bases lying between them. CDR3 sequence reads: CASAKLRAISDTQYF. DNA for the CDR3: TGCGCCAGCGCGAAACTGAGGGCAATTTCAGATACGCAGTATTTT.

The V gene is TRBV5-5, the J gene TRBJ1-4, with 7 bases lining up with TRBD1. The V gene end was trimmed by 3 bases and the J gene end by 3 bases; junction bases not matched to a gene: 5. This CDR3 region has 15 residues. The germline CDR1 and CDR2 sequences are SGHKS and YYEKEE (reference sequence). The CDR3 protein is CASSSGGLANEKLFF. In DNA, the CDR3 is TGTGCCAGCAGCTCAGGGGGATTGGCTAATGAAAAACTGTTTTTT. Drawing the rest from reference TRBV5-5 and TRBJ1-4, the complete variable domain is DAGVTQSPTHLIKTRGQQVTLRCSPISGHKSVSWYQQVLGQGPQFIFQYYEKEERGRGNFPDRFSARQFPNYSSELNVNALLLGDSALYLCASSSGGLANEKLFFGSGTQLSVL.

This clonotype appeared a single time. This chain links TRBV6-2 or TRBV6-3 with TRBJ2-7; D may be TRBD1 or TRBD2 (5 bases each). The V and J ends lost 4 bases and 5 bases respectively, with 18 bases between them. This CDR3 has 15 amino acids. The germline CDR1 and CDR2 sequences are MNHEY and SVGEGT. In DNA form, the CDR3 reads TGTGCCAGCAGTTCCGGTGCTACTGGGGGAGACGAGCAGTACTTC. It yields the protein CASSSGATGGDEQYF.

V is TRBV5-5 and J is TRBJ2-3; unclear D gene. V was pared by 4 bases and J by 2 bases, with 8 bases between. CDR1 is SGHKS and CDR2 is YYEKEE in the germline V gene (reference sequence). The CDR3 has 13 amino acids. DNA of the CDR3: TGTGCCAGCAGCGTGCAGGTCACAGATACGCAGTATTTT. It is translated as CASSVQVTDTQYF.

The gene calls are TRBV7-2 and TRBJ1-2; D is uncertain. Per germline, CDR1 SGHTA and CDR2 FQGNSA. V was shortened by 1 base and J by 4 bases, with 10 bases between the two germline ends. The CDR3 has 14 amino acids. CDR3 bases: TGTGCCAGCAGCTTAGGCTCGATTCTCTATGGCTACACCTTC. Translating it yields CASSLGSILYGYTF.

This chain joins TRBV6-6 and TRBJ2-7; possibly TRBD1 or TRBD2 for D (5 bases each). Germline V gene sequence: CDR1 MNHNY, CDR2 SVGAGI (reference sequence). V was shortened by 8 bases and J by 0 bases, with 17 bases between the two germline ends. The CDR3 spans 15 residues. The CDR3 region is CASRPSGSPSYEQYF. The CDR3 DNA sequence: TGTGCCAGCCGACCTTCAGGGAGTCCCTCCTACGAGCAGTACTTC.

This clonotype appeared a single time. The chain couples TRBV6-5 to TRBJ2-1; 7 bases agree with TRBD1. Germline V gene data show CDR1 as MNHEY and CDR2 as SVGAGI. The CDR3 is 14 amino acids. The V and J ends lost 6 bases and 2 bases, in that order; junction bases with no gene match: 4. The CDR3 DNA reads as TGTGCCAGCAGCCACAGGGGAGCCTACAATGAGCAGTTCTTC. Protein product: CASSHRGAYNEQFF.

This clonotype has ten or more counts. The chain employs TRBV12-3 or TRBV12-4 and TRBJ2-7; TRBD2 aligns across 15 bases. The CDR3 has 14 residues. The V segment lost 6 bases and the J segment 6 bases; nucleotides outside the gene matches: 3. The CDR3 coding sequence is TGTGCCAGCAGAGGACTAGCGGGAGGGGCCGAGCAGTACTTC. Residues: CASRGLAGGAEQYF.